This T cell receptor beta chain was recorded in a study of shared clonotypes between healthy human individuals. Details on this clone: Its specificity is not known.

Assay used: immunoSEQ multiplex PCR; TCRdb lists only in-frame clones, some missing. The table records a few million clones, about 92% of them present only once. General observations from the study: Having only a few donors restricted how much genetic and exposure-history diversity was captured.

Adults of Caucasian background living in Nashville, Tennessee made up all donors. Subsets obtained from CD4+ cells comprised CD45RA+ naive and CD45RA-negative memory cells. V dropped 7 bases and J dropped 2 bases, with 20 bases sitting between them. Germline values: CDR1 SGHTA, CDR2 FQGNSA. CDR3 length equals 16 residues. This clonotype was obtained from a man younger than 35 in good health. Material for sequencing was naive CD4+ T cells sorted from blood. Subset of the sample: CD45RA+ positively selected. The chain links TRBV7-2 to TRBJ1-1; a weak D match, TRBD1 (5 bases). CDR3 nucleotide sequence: TGTGCCAGCACCATATTAACGACAGCTACAAACACTGAAGCTTTCTTT. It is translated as CASTILTTATNTEAFF.